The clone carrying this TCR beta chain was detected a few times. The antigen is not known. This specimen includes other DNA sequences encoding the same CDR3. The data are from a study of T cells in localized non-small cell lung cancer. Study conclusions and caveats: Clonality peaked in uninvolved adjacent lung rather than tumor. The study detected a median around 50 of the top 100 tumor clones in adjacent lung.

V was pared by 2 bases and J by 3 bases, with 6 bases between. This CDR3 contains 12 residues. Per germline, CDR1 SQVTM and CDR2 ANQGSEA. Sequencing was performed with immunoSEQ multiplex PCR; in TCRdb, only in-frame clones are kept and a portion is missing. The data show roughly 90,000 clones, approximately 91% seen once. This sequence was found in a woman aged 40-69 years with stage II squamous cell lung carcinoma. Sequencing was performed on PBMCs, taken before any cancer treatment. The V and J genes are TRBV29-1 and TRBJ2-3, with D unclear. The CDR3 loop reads CSVEKGTDTQYF. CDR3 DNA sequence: TGCAGCGTTGAAAAAGGGACAGATACGCAGTATTTT.